The sequence of this T cell receptor (beta chain) was determined in a study of blood T cell repertoires in COVID-19. Study summary: COVID-19 samples, acute and convalescent, were from the United States, Italy and Spain. From T cells, B-cell-depleted T cells, or PBMCs came the material, which was cDNA or gDNA.

Trimming stripped 6 bases from V and 2 bases from J, with 11 bases between. The CDR3 is 14 residues long. Germline V gene data show CDR1 as LGHNA and CDR2 as YNFKEQ. Clones were sequenced by immunoSEQ multiplex PCR, and TCRdb holds only the in-frame ones, with some missing. The repertoire has roughly 200,000 clones, less than 85% of them found once; the top ten carry 5.5% to 7%. V usage is TRBV4-2 and J usage is TRBJ2-1, with D possibly matching TRBD2 (6 bases). The sequencing sample was made of peripheral blood. This sequence originates from a woman between 70 and 85 years old with acute or convalescent COVID-19. The chain's CDR3 is CASREGGTYNEQFF. CDR3 coding DNA: TGTGCCAGCAGAGAGGGCGGGACCTACAATGAGCAGTTCTTC.